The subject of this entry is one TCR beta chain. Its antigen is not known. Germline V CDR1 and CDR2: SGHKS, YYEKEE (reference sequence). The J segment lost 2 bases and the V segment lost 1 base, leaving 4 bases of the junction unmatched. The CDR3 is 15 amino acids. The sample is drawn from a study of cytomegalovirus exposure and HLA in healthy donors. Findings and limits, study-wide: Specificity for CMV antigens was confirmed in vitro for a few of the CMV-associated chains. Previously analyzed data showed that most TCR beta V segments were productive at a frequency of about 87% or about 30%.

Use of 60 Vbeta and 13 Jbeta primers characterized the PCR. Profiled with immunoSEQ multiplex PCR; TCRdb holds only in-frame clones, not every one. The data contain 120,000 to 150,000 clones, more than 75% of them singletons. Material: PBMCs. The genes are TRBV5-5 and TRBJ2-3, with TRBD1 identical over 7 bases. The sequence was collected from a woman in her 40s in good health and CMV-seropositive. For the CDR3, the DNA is TGTGCCAGCAGCTTGAGGCAGGGGGACACAGATACGCAGTATTTT. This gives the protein CASSLRQGDTDTQYF.